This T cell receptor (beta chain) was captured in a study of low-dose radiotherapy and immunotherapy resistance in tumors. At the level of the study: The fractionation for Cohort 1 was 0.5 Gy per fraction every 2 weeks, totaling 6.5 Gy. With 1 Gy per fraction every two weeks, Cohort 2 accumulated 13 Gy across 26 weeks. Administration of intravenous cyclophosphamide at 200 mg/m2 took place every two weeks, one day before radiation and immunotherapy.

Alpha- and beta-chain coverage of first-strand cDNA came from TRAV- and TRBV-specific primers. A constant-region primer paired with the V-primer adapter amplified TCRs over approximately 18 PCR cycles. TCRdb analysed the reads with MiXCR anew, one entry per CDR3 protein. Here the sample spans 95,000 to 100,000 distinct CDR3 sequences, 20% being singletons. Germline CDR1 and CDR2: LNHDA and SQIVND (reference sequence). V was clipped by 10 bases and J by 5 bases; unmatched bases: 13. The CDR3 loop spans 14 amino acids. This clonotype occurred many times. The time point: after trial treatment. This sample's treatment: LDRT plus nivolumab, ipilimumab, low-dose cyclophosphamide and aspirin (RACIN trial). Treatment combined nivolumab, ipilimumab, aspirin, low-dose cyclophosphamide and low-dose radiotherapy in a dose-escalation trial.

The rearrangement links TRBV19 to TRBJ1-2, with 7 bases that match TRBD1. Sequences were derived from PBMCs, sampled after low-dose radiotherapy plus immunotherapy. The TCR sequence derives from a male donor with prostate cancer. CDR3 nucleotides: TGTGCCACAAGGCGACCCGGGACAGATTATGGCTACACCTTC. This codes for CATRRPGTDYGYTF.